This T cell receptor beta chain was retrieved from a study of blood T cell repertoires in COVID-19. Study at large: The United States, Italy and Spain supplied acute and convalescent COVID-19 samples. T cells, B-cell-depleted T cells, or PBMCs provided the cDNA or gDNA that served as material.

Authors' analysis steps: Amplified reference gene primers provided the basis for estimating nucleated cell counts. TCRdb's table, derived via immunoSEQ multiplex PCR, lists solely in-frame clones and lacks some. V, J and clone size derive from that table, while D and trimming were established from the DNA sequence. This table has about 94,000 clones, approximately 86% appearing once. CDR3 length: 14 residues. Germline CDR1 is SGHAT and CDR2 is FQDESV (reference sequence). Losses at the gene ends were 4 bases for V and 6 bases for J; bases not matched to a gene: 7. V and J are TRBV11-1 and TRBJ1-2, with TRBD1 matching over 8 bases. This clonotype was obtained from a woman aged 60 to 75 in a cohort sampled during active or convalescent COVID-19. Sequencing was carried out using peripheral blood. As DNA, the CDR3 is TGTGCCAGCAGCTCACCCGGGACAGGTGATGGCTACACCTTC. It yields the protein CASSSPGTGDGYTF.